This T cell receptor beta chain was documented in a study of CD8 T cells in Susac syndrome. About the study: Sequenced Susac syndrome patients included six with clinically active disease and eight in remission. Study findings and constraints: Susac syndrome CD4+ T cell repertoires showed no clonal expansion.

CDR3 length: 13 residues. V gave up 3 bases and J gave up 5 bases, with 7 bases separating them. Patients with Susac syndrome met the recently defined diagnostic criteria for definite or probable disease. Reverse transcription of roughly 0.5 to 1 ug RNA used random hexamers. Amplification of TCR beta CDR3 used immunoSEQ multiplex PCR across 54 Vbeta and 13 Jbeta. A single record per CDR3 protein comes from TCRdb applying MiXCR to the immunoSEQ multiplex PCR reads. The sample has around 110,000 distinct CDR3 sequences, nearly 96% seen once; the top ten hold 0.13% to 0.15%. On this clonotype: As yet, its antigen is unknown.

This sequence joins TRBV12-3 or TRBV12-4 and TRBJ2-2; no definite D call. Material for sequencing was CD4+ T cells from PBMCs. The receptor was isolated from a human donor with Susac syndrome. The CDR3 region is CASSLWVTGELFF. CDR3 coding DNA: TGTGCCAGCAGTTTGTGGGTAACCGGGGAGCTGTTTTTT.